The sequence of this TCR beta chain was determined in a study of T cells after posttransplantation cyclophosphamide. Sequenced by immunoSEQ multiplex PCR; TCRdb stores in-frame clones only, minus some. In the table there are about 28,000 clones, roughly 88% of which are singletons. This CDR3 is built from 12 residues. Trimming cost V 4 bases and J 7 bases, with 12 bases left between them. Germline V gene lookup returns CDR1 SGHRS and CDR2 YFSETQ. V usage is TRBV5-1 and J usage is TRBJ2-7, with a possible D match to TRBD1 (6 bases). The TCR originated in a man aged 50-60 years. Sequenced: PBMCs. Here the CDR3 reads CASSLQGREQYF. In DNA form, the CDR3 reads TGCGCCAGCAGCCTACAGGGTAGAGAGCAGTACTTC.